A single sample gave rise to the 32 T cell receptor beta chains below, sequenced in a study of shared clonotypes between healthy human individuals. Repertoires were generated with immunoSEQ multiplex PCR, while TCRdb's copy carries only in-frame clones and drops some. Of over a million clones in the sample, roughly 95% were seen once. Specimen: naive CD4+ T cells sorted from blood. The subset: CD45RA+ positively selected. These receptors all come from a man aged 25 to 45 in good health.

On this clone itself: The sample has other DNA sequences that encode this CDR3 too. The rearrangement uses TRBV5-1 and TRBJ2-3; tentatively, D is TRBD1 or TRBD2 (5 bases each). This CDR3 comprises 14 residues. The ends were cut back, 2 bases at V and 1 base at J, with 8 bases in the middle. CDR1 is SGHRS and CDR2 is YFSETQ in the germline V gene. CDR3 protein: CASSFRGRTDTQYF. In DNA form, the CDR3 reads TGCGCCAGCAGCTTCCGGGGACGCACAGATACGCAGTATTTT.

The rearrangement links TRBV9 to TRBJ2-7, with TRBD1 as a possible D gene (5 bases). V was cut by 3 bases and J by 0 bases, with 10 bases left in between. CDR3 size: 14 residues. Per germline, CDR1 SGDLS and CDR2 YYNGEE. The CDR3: CASSAIGVSYEQYF. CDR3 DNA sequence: TGTGCCAGCAGCGCCATAGGGGTCTCCTACGAGCAGTACTTC.

The CDR3 region has the DNA TGTGCCAGCAGCTTTAACCAATGGGATTGGGGCACTGAAGCTTTCTTT. Translated, it gives CASSFNQWDWGTEAFF. The V and J genes are TRBV5-5 and TRBJ1-1; no reliable D call. V lost 2 bases, J lost 4 bases, and 18 bases lay in between. Germline V gene data show CDR1 as SGHKS and CDR2 as YYEKEE (reference sequence). The CDR3 covers 16 residues.

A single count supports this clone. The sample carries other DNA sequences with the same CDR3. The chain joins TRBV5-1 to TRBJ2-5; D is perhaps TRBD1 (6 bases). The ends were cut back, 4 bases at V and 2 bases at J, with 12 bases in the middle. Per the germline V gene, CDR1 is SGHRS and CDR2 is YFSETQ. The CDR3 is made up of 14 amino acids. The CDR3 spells CASSLPGQQETQYF. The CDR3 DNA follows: TGCGCCAGCAGCCTACCAGGACAGCAAGAGACCCAGTACTTC.

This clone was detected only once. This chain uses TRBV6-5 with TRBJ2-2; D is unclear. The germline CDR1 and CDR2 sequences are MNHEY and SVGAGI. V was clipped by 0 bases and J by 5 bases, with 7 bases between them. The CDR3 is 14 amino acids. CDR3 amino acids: CASSYSVQTGELFF. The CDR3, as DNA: TGTGCCAGCAGTTACTCGGTCCAAACCGGGGAGCTGTTTTTT.

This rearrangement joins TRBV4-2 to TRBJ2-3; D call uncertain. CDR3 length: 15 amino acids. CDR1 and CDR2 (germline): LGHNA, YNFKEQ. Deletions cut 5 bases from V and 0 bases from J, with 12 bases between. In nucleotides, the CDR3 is TGTGCCAGCAGCGTACGGACCTCTAGCACAGATACGCAGTATTTT. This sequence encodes CASSVRTSSTDTQYF.

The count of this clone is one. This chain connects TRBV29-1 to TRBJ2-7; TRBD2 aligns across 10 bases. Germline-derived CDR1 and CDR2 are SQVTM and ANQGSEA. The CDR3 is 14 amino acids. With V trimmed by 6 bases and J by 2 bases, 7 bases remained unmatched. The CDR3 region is CSVSSGSPTYEQYF. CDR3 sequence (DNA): TGCAGCGTGTCTAGCGGGAGTCCCACCTACGAGCAGTACTTC.

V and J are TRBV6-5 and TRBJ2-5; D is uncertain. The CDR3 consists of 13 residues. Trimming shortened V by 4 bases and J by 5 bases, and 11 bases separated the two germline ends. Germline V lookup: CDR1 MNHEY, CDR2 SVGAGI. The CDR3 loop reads CASSFSGAETQYF. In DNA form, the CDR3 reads TGTGCCAGCAGTTTCTCAGGAGCTGAGACCCAGTACTTC.

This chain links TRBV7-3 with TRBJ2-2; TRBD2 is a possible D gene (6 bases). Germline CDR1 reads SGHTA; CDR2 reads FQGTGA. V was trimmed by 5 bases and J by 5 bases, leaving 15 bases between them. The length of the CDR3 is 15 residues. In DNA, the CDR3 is TGTGCCAGCAGCCTGCTGGGGGGAGTAACCGGGGAGCTGTTTTTT. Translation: CASSLLGGVTGELFF.

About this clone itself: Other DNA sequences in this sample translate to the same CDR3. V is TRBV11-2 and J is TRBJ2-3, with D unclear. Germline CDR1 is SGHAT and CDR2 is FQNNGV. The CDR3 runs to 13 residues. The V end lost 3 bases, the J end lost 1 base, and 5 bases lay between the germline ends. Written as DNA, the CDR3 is TGTGCCAGCAGCTTGGCTGGCACAGATACGCAGTATTTT. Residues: CASSLAGTDTQYF.

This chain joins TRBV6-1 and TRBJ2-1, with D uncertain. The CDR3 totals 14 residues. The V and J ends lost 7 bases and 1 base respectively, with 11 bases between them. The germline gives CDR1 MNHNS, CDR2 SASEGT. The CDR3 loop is CASKVGLSYNEQFF. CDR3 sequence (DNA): TGTGCCAGCAAGGTGGGATTGTCCTACAATGAGCAGTTCTTC.

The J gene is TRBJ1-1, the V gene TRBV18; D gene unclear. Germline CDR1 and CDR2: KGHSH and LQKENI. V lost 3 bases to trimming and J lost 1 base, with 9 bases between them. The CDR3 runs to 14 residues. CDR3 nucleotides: TGTGCCAGCTCACCGCAGGCGACGAACACTGAAGCTTTCTTT. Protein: CASSPQATNTEAFF.

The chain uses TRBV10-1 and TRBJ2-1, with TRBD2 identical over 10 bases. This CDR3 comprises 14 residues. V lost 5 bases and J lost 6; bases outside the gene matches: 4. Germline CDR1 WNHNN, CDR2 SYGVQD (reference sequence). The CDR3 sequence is CASSTLAGLNEQFF. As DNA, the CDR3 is TGCGCCAGCAGTACACTAGCGGGACTCAATGAGCAGTTCTTC.

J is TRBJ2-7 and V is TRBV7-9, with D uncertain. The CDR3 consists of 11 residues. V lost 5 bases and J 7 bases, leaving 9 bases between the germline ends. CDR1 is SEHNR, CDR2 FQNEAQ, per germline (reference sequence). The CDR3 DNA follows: TGTGCCAGCAGCCAGTCGCGGGAGCAGTACTTC. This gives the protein CASSQSREQYF.

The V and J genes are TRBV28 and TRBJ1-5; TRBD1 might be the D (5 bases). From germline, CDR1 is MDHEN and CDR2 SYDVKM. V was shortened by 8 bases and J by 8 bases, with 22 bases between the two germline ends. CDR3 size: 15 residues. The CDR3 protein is CASRLEGKGPEPQHF. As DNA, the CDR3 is TGTGCCAGCCGCCTGGAGGGGAAAGGGCCCGAGCCCCAGCATTTT.

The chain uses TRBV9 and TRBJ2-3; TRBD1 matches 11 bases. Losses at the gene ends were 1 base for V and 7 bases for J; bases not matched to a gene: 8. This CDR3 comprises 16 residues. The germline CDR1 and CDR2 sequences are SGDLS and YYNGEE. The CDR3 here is CASSVTRTGGRNTQYF. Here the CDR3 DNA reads TGTGCCAGCAGCGTAACCCGGACAGGGGGCCGAAATACGCAGTATTTT.

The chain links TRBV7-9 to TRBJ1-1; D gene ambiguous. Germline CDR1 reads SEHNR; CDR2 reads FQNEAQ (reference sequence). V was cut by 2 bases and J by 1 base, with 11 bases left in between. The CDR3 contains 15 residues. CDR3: CASSLSGRQNTEAFF. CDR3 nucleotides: TGTGCCAGCAGCTTATCGGGCAGACAGAACACTGAAGCTTTCTTT. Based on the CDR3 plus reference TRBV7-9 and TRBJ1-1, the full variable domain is DTGVSQNPRHKITKRGQNVTFRCDPISEHNRLYWYRQTLGQGPEFLTYFQNEAQLEKSRLLSDRFSAERPKGSFSTLEIQRTEQGDSAMYLCASSLSGRQNTEAFFGQGTRLTVV.

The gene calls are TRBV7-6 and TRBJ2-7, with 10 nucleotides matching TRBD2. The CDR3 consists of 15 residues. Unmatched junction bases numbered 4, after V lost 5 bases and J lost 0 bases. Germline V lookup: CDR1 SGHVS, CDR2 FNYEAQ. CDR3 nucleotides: TGTGCCAGCAGCCGCACTAGCGGGGTCTCCTACGAGCAGTACTTC. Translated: CASSRTSGVSYEQYF.

CDR3 nucleotides: TGTGCCAGCGCCTCCGGGGCCGGCCTCGGGCCCGAGCAGTACTTC. Amino acid sequence: CASASGAGLGPEQYF. The chain joins TRBV7-8 to TRBJ2-7; D may be TRBD1 or TRBD2 (5 bases each). This CDR3 region has 15 residues. CDR1 SGHVS and CDR2 FQNEAQ come from the germline V gene. Trimming cost V 8 bases and J 6 bases, with 23 bases left between them.

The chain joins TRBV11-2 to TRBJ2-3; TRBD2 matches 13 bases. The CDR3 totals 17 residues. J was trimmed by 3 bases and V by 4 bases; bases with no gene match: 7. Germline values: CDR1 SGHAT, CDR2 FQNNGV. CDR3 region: CASSSPLAGGPTDTQYF. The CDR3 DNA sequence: TGTGCCAGCAGCTCACCACTAGCGGGAGGGCCGACAGATACGCAGTATTTT.

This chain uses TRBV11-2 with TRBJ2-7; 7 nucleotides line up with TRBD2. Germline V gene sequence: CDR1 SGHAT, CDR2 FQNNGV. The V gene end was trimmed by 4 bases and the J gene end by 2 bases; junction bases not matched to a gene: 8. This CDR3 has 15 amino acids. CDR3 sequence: CASSSSLAATYEQYF. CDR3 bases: TGTGCCAGCAGCTCCTCCCTAGCGGCGACCTACGAGCAGTACTTC. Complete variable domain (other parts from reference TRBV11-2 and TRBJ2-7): EAGVAQSPRYKIIEKRQSVAFWCNPISGHATLYWYQQILGQGPKLLIQFQNNGVVDDSQLPKDRFSAERLKGVDSTLKIQPAKLEDSAVYLCASSSSLAATYEQYFGPGTRLTVT.

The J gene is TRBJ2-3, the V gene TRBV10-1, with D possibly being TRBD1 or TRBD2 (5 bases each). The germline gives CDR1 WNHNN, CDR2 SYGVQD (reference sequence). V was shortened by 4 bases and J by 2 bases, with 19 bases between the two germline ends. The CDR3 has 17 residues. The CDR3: CASSGPLGDRATDTQYF. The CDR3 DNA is TGCGCCAGCAGTGGACCTCTTGGGGACCGCGCCACAGATACGCAGTATTTT.

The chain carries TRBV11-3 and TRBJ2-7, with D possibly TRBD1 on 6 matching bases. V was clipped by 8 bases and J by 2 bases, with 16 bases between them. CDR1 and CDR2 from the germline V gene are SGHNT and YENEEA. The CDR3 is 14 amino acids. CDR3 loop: CASSLGAGTYEQYF. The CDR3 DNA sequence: TGTGCCAGCTCCCTGGGGGCAGGCACCTACGAGCAGTACTTC.

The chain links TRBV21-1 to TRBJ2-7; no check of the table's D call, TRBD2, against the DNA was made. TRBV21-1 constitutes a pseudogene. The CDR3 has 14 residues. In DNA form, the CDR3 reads TGTGCCAGCCGCACGGGTAGTAACCACTACGAGCAGTACTTC. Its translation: CASRTGSNHYEQYF.

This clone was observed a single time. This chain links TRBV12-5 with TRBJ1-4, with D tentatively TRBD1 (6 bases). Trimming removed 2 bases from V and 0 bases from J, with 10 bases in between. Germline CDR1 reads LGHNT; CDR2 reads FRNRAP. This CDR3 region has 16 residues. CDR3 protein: CASGLPHRATNEKLFF. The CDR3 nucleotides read TGTGCTAGTGGTTTGCCCCACAGGGCAACTAATGAAAAACTGTTTTTT.

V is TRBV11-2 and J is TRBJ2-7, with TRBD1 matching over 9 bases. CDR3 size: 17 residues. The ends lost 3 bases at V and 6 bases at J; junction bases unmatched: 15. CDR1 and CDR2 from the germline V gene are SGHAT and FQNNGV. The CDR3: CASSLSRGVYRGREQYF. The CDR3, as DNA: TGTGCCAGCAGCTTGTCTAGGGGGGTTTACAGGGGGCGCGAGCAGTACTTC.

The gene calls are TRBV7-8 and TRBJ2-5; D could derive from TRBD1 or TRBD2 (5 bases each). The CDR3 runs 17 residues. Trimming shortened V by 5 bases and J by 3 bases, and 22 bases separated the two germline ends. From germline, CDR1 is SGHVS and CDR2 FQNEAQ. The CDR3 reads CASSHWGNARGKETQYF. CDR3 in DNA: TGTGCCAGCAGCCACTGGGGAAACGCGAGGGGCAAAGAGACCCAGTACTTC. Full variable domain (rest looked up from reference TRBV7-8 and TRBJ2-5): GAGVSQSPRYKVAKRGQDVALRCDPISGHVSLFWYQQALGQGPEFLTYFQNEAQLDKSGLPSDRFFAERPEGSVSTLKIQRTQQEDSAVYLCASSHWGNARGKETQYFGPGTRLLVL.

The CDR3, as DNA: TGTGCCAGCAGCTTAGTGCCGACAGGGGGCGGTTTGAGGGCTTTCTTT. Its translation is CASSLVPTGGGLRAFF. The chain combines TRBV7-9 with TRBJ1-1; 10 bases align to TRBD1. Germline V gene sequence: CDR1 SEHNR, CDR2 FQNEAQ (reference sequence). The junction had 13 bases not matched to a gene; V was cut back by 1 base and J by 11 bases. This CDR3 contains 16 residues.

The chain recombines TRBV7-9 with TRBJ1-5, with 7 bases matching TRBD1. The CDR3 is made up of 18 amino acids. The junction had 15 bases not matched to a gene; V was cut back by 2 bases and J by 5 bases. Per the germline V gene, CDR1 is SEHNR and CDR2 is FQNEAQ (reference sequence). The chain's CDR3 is CASSLRQGEMTKDQPQHF. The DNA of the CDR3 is TGTGCCAGCAGCTTACGACAGGGAGAAATGACAAAAGATCAGCCCCAGCATTTT. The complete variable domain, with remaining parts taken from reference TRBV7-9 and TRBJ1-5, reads DTGVSQNPRHKITKRGQNVTFRCDPISEHNRLYWYRQTLGQGPEFLTYFQNEAQLEKSRLLSDRFSAERPKGSFSTLEIQRTEQGDSAMYLCASSLRQGEMTKDQPQHFGDGTRLSIL.

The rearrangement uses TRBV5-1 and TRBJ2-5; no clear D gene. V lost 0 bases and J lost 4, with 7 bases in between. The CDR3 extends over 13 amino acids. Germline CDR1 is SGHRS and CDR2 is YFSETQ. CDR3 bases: TGCGCCAGCAGCTTGGACGGCGGAGAGACCCAGTACTTC. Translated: CASSLDGGETQYF.

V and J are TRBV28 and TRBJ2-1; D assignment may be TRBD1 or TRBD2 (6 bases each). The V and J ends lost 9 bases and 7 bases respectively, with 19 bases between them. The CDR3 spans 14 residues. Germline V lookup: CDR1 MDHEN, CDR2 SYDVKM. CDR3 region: CASHRSRGGNEQFF. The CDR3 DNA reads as TGTGCCAGTCATCGGTCAAGAGGGGGGAATGAGCAGTTCTTC.

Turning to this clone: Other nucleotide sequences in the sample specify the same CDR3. The CDR3 sequence: CASSPLAGTNTGELFF. Here the CDR3 DNA reads TGTGCCAGCTCACCACTAGCGGGAACGAACACCGGGGAGCTGTTTTTT. J is TRBJ2-2 and V is TRBV18; 8 nucleotides align to TRBD2. Germline trimming cut 1 base from V and 0 bases from J; bases unmatched to any gene: 1. Germline assignment: CDR1 KGHSH and CDR2 LQKENI. This CDR3 has 16 residues. The whole variable domain, filled in from reference TRBV18 and TRBJ2-2, reads NAGVMQNPRHLVRRRGQEARLRCSPMKGHSHVYWYRQLPEEGLKFMVYLQKENIIDESGMPKERFSAEFPKEGPSILRIQQVVRGDSAAYFCASSPLAGTNTGELFFGEGSRLTVL.